This T cell receptor beta chain was identified during a study of regulatory T cells in long-lasting Graves disease. General observations from the study: Repertoires from persistent disease leaned toward TRBV28, TRBJ1-2 and TRBJ2-5. The researchers studied only peripheral blood, not thyroid tissue.

This clonotype was observed at least ten times. Antigen specificity is unknown. Assembly of TCR beta libraries relied on iRepertoire HTBI primers together with Arm-PCR of CDR3 regions. TCRdb re-analysed the multiplex PCR reads in MiXCR, keeping a single row per CDR3 protein. The table lists 450,000 to 600,000 distinct CDR3 sequences, about 13% of them singletons. Time point specified: newly diagnosed GD, antithyroid drugs for less than 3 months. Researchers made the TCR library from RNA that was extracted from PBMCs. The patients included were those that came from an endocrinology department in Xi'an, China. CDR1 and CDR2 from the germline V gene are DFQATT and SNEGSKA (reference sequence). This CDR3 has 11 amino acids. V shed 7 bases, J shed 4 bases, and the junction held 2 bases outside the gene matches. These data were also filed under a second study, of T cells in Graves' hyperthyroidism and ophthalmopathy. That paper notes: Progression to ophthalmopathy was predicted a median of roughly seven months early.

This sequence was found in a young man with Graves disease. The material sequenced was peripheral blood mononuclear cells (PBMCs), taken at new diagnosis, from a patient treated with antithyroid drugs. The chain carries TRBV20-1 and TRBJ2-3; TRBD2 aligns across 7 bases. Here the CDR3 reads CSGREPDTQYF. CDR3 sequence (DNA): TGCAGTGGGCGGGAGCCAGATACGCAGTATTTT.